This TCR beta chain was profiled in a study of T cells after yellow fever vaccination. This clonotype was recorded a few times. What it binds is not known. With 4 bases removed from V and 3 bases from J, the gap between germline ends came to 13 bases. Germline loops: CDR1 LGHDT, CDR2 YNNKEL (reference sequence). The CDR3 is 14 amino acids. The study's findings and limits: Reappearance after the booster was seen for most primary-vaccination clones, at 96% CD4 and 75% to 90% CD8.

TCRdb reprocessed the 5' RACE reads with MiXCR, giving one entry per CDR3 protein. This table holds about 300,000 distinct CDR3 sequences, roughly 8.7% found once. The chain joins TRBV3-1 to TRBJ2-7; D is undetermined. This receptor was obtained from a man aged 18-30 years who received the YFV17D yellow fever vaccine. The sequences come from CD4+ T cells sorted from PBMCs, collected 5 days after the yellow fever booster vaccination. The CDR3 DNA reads TGTGCCAGCAGCCCGGGTGGTAGGGTCTACGAGCAGTACTTC. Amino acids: CASSPGGRVYEQYF.